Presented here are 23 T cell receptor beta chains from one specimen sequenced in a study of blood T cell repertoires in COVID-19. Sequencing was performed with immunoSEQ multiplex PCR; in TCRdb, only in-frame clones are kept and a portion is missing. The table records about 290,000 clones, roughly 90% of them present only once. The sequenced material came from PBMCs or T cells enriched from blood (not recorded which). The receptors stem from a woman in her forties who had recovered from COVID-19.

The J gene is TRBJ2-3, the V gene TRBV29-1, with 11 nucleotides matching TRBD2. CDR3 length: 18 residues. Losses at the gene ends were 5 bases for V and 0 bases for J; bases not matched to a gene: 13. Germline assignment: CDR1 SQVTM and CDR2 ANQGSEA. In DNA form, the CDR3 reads TGCAGCGTTCACCCTACCGGGACTAGCGGCTACAGCACAGATACGCAGTATTTT. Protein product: CSVHPTGTSGYSTDTQYF.

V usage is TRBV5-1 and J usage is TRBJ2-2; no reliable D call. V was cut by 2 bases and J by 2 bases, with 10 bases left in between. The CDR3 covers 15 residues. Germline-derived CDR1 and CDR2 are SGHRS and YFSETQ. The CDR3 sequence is CASSFLIRNTGELFF. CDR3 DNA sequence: TGCGCCAGCAGCTTTTTGATCAGAAACACCGGGGAGCTGTTTTTT.

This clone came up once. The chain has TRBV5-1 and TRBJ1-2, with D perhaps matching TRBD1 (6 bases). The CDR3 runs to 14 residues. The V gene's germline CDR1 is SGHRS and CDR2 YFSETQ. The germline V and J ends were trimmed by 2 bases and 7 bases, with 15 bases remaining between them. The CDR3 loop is CASSLEGETGGYTF. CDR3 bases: TGCGCCAGCAGCTTAGAGGGGGAGACCGGTGGCTACACCTTC.

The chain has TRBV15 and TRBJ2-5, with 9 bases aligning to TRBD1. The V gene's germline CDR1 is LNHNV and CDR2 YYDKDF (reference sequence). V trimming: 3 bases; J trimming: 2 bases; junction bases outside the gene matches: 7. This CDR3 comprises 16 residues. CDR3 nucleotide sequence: TGTGCCACCAGCAGGCTGGACAGGGGAAGGCAAGAGACCCAGTACTTC. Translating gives CATSRLDRGRQETQYF.

The CDR3 nucleotides are TGTGCCAGCAGCTCCCGGGGACAGCGGCCAGGCGAGCAGTACTTC. This encodes CASSSRGQRPGEQYF. The rearrangement joins TRBV5-6 to TRBJ2-7; 7 positions match TRBD1. CDR3 size: 15 residues. Germline assignment: CDR1 SGHDT and CDR2 YYEEEE. V lost 3 bases to trimming and J lost 6 bases; unmatched junction nucleotides: 12.

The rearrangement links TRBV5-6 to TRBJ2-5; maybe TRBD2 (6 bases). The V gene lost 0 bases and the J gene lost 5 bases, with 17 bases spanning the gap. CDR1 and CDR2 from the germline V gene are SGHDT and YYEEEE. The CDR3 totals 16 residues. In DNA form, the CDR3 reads TGTGCCAGCAGCTTGGAAGGTAGCGGCCCCCGGGAGACCCAGTACTTC. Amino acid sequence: CASSLEGSGPRETQYF. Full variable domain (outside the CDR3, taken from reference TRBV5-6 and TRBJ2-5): DAGVTQSPTHLIKTRGQQVTLRCSPKSGHDTVSWYQQALGQGPQFIFQYYEEEERQRGNFPDRFSGHQFPNYSSELNVNALLLGDSALYLCASSLEGSGPRETQYFGPGTRLLVL.

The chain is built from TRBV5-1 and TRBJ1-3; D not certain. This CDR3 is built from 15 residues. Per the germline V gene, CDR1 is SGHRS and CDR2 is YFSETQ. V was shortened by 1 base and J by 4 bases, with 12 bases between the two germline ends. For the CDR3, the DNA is TGCGCCAGCAGCTTGACGGCAGGTGCCGGAAACACCATATATTTT. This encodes CASSLTAGAGNTIYF.

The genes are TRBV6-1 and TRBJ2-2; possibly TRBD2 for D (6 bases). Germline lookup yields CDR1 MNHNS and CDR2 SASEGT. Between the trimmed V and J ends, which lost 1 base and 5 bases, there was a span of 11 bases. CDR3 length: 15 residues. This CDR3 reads CASSEDGGWTGELFF. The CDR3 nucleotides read TGTGCCAGCAGTGAAGACGGAGGGTGGACCGGGGAGCTGTTTTTT.

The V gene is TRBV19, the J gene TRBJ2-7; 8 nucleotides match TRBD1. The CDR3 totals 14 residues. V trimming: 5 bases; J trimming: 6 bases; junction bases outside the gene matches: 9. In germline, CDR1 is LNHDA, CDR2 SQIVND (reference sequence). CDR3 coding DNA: TGTGCCAGTAGTTCCGGGACAGGTACCTCCGAGCAGTACTTC. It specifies CASSSGTGTSEQYF.

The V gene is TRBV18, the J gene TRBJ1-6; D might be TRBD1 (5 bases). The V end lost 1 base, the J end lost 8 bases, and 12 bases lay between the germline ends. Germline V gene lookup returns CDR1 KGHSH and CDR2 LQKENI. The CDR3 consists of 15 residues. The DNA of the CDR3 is TGTGCCAGCTCACCACGTCTTCGGGGGGATTCACCCCTCCACTTT. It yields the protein CASSPRLRGDSPLHF.

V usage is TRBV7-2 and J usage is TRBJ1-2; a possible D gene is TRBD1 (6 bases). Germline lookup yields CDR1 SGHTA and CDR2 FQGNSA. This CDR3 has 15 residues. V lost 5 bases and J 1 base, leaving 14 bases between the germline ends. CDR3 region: CASSQDSSFNYGYTF. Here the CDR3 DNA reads TGTGCCAGCAGCCAGGACAGTAGCTTTAACTATGGCTACACCTTC. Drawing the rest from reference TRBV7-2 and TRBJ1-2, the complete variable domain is GAGVSQSPSNKVTEKGKDVELRCDPISGHTALYWYRQSLGQGLEFLIYFQGNSAPDKSGLPSDRFSAERTGGSVSTLTIQRTQQEDSAVYLCASSQDSSFNYGYTFGSGTRLTVV.

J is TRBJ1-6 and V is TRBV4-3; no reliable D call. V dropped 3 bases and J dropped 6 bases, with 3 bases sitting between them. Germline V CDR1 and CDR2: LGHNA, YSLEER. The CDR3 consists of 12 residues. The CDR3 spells CASSHSNSPLHF. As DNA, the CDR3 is TGCGCCAGCAGCCACTCTAATTCACCCCTCCACTTT.

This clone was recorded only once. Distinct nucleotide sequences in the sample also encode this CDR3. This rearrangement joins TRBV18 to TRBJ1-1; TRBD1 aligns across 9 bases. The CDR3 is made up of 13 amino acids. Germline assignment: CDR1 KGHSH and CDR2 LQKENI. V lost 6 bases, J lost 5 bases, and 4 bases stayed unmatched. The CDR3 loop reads CASSQTGGTEAFF. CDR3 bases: TGTGCCAGCTCTCAGACAGGGGGGACTGAAGCTTTCTTT.

The CDR3 coding sequence is TGTGCCAGCGGTCCCGGGAAGTCGGGGTACGAGCAGTACTTC. As protein: CASGPGKSGYEQYF. The gene calls are TRBV27 and TRBJ2-7, with TRBD2 as a possible D gene (5 bases). The germline V gene encodes CDR1 MNHEY and CDR2 SMNVEV (reference sequence). The CDR3 extends over 14 amino acids. V was cut by 8 bases and J by 4 bases, with 18 bases left in between.

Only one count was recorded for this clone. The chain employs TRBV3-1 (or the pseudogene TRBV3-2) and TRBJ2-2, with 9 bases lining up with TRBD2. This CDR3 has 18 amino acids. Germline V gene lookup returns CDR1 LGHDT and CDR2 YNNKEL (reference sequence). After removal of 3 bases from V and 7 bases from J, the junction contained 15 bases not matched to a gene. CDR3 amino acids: CASSHSGVGLALNGELFF. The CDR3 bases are TGTGCCAGCAGCCACTCAGGGGTGGGACTAGCTTTAAACGGGGAGCTGTTTTTT.

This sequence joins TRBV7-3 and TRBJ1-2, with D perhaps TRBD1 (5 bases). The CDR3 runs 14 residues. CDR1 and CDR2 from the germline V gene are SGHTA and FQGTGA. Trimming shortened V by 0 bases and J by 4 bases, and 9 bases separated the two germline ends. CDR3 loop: CASSLTGEGYGYTF. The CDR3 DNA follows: TGTGCCAGCAGCTTAACAGGGGAGGGCTATGGCTACACCTTC.

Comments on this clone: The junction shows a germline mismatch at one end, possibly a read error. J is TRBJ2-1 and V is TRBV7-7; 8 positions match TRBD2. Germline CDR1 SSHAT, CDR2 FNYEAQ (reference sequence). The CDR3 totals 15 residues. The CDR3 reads CASSLRGGSYNEQFF. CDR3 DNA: TGTGCTAGCAGCTTACGGGGGGGCTCCTACAATGAGCAGTTCTTC.

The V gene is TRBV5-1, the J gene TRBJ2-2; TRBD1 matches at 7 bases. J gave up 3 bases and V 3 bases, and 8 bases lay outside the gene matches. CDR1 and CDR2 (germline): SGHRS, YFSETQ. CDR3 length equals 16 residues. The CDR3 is CASSSKQGPYTGELFF. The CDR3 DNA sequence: TGCGCCAGCAGCTCAAAACAGGGGCCCTACACCGGGGAGCTGTTTTTT.

CDR3 sequence (DNA): TGTGCCAGCAGGGGGCCCATTATCTTTGGGGAAAAACTGTTTTTT. The encoded protein is CASRGPIIFGEKLFF. This chain uses TRBV6-6 with TRBJ1-4; tentative D call: TRBD1 (5 bases). CDR3 size: 15 residues. V was pared by 6 bases and J by 8 bases, with 19 bases between. Germline values: CDR1 MNHNY, CDR2 SVGAGI (reference sequence).

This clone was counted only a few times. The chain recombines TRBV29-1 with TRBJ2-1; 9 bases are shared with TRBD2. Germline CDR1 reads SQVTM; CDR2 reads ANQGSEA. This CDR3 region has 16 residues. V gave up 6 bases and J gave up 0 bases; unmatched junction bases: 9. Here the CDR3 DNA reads TGCAGCGTCGCGGGACTAGCAGGTTTCTCCTACAATGAGCAGTTCTTC. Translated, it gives CSVAGLAGFSYNEQFF.

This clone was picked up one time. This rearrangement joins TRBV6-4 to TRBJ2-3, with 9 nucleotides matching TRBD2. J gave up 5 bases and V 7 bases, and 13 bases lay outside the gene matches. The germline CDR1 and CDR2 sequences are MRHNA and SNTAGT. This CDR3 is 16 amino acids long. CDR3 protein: CASKSPAGGGGDTQYF. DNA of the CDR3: TGTGCCAGCAAATCTCCGGCGGGAGGGGGTGGAGATACGCAGTATTTT.

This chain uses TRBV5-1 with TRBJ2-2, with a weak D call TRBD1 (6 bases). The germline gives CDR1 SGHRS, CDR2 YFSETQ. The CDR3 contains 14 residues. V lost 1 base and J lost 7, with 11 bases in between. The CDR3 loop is CASSLYRVDGELFF. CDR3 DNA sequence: TGCGCCAGCAGCTTGTACAGGGTTGACGGGGAGCTGTTTTTT.

The CDR3 bases are TGTGCTAGTGCTCCGTCCTCCGGGACAGCGTACACTGAAGCTTTCTTT. This encodes CASAPSSGTAYTEAFF. The V call is TRBV12-5, the J call TRBJ1-1; 7 bases are a match to TRBD1. The CDR3 runs to 16 residues. V trimming: 7 bases; J trimming: 3 bases; junction bases outside the gene matches: 14. Germline CDR1 is LGHNT and CDR2 is FRNRAP. Combining the CDR3 with reference TRBV12-5 and TRBJ1-1 gives the whole variable domain DARVTQTPRHKVTEMGQEVTMRCQPILGHNTVFWYRQTMMQGLELLAYFRNRAPLDDSGMPKDRFSAEMPDATLATLKIQPSEPRDSAVYFCASAPSSGTAYTEAFFGQGTRLTVV.